What follows describes a single T cell receptor beta chain. Its antigen is not identified. The data originate from a study of T-cell memory formation after mild COVID-19. Employing constant-segment primers, 5'RACE generated TCR alpha and TCR beta cDNA libraries bearing sample barcodes and UMIs. In TCRdb, the 5' RACE reads were re-called with MiXCR into one record per CDR3 protein. Here the sample spans a few hundred thousand distinct CDR3 sequences, around a fifth being singletons. Overall study results and limits: In pre-infection memory, a portion of responding clones appeared, which suggested that cross-reactive memory joined.

V lost 4 bases to trimming and J lost 6 bases; unmatched junction nucleotides: 8. This CDR3 contains 15 residues. Germline CDR1 SGHNT, CDR2 YYREEE (reference sequence). The rearrangement joins TRBV5-4 to TRBJ2-2, with 8 positions matching TRBD2. Sequencing was performed on PBMCs or a T cell subset sorted from them (not recorded which). The sequence was collected from a man between 18 and 35 years old who had mild COVID-19 (a few samples of this study predate the infection). Cell type and time point are not known. The CDR3 spells CASSPGPGGSGELFF. As DNA, the CDR3 is TGTGCCAGCAGCCCCGGGCCGGGGGGGTCCGGGGAGCTGTTTTTT.